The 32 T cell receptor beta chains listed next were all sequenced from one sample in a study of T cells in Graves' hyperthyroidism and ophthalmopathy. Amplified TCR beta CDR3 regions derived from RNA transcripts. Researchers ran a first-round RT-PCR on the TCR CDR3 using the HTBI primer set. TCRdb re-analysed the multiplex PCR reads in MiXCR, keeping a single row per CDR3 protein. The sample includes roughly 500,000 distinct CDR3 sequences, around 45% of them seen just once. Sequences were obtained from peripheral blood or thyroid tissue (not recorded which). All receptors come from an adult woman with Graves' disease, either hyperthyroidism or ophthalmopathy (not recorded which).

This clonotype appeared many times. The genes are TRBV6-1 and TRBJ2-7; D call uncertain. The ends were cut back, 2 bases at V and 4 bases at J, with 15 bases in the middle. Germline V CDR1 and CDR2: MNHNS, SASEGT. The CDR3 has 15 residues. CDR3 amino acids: CASSETKGWGYEQYF. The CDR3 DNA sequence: TGTGCCAGCAGTGAAACAAAGGGTTGGGGATACGAGCAGTACTTC.

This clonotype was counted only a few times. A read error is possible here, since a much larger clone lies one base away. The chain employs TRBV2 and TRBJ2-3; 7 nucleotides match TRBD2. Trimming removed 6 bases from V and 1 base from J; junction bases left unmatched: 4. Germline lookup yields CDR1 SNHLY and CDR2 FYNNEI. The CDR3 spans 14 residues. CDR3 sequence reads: CASRQSGGTDTQYF. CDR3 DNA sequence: TGTGCCAGCAGGCAAAGCGGGGGCACAGATACGCAGTATTTT.

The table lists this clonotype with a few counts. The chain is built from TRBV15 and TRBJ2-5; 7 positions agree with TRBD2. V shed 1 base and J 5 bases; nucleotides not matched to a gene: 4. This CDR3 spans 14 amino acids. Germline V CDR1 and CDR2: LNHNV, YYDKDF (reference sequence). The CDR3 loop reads CATSRAGGEETQYF. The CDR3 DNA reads TGTGCCACCAGCAGAGCGGGAGGAGAGGAGACCCAGTACTTC.

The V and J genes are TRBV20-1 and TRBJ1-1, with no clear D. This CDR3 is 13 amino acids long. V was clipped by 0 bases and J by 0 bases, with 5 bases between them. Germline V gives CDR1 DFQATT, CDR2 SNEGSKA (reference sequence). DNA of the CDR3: TGCAGTGCTAGAGACTTCATGAACACTGAAGCTTTCTTT. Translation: CSARDFMNTEAFF.

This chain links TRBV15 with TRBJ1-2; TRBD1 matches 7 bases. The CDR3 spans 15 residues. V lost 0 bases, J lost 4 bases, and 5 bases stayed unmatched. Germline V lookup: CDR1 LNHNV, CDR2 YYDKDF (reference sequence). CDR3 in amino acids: CATSREGQVAYGYTF. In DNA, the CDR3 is TGTGCCACCAGCAGAGAAGGACAGGTTGCCTATGGCTACACCTTC.

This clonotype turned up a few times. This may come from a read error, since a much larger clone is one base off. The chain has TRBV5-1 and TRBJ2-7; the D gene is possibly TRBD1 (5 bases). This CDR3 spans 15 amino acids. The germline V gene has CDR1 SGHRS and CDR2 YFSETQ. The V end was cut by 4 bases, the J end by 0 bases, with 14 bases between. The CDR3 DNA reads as TGCGCCAGCAGCCCCGTCCCAGGGTCCTCCTACGAGCAGTACTTC. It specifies CASSPVPGSSYEQYF.

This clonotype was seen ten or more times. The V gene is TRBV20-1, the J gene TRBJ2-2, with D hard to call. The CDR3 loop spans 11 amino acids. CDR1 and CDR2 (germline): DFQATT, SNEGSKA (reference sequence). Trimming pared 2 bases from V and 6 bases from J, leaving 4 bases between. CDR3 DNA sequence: TGCAGTGCTAGATTCGCCGGGGAGCTGTTTTTT. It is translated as CSARFAGELFF.

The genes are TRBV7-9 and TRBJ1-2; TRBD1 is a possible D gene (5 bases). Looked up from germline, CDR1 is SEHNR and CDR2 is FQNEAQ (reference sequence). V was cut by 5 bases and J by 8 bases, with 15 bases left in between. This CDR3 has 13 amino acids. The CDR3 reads CASSRGQVKGYTF. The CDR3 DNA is TGTGCCAGCAGCCGTGGACAAGTAAAGGGCTACACCTTC. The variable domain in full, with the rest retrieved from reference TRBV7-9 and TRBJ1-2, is DTGVSQNPRHKITKRGQNVTFRCDPISEHNRLYWYRQTLGQGPEFLTYFQNEAQLEKSRLLSDRFSAERPKGSFSTLEIQRTEQGDSAMYLCASSRGQVKGYTFGSGTRLTVV.

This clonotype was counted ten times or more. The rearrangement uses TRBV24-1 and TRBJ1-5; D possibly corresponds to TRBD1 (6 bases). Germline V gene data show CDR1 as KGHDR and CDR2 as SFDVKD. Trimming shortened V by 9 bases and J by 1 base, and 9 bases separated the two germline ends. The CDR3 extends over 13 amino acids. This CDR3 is CATQQGSNQPQHF. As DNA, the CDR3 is TGTGCCACCCAACAGGGAAGCAATCAGCCCCAGCATTTT.

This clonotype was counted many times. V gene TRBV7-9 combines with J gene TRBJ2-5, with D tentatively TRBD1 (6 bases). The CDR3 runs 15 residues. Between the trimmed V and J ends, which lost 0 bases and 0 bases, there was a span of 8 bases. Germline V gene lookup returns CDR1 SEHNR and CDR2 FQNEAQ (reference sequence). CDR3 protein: CASSLADRYQETQYF. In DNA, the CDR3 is TGTGCCAGCAGCTTAGCCGACAGGTACCAAGAGACCCAGTACTTC.

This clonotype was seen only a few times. Written as DNA, the CDR3 is TGTGCCATCAGTGAGTCCGCTGTCACAGATACGCAGTATTTT. It specifies CAISESAVTDTQYF. The chain links TRBV10-3 to TRBJ2-3; D uncertain. The CDR3 spans 14 residues. Germline V gives CDR1 ENHRY, CDR2 SYGVKD. Trimming took 0 bases from V and 2 from J, leaving 6 bases between them.

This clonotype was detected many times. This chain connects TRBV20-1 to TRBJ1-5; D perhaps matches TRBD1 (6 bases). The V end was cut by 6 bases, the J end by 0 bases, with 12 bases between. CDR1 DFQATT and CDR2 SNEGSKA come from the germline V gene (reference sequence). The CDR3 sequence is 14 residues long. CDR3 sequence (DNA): TGCAGTGCCAGGGGCGGAAATAGCAATCAGCCCCAGCATTTT. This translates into CSARGGNSNQPQHF.

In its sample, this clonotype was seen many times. The CDR3 DNA follows: TGTGCCAGCAGTTTGCGGGATTGGGGTGGCTACACCTTC. Protein: CASSLRDWGGYTF. The gene calls are TRBV12-3 or TRBV12-4 and TRBJ1-2; D gene uncertain. The CDR3 spans 13 residues. V was cut by 3 bases and J by 7 bases, with 12 bases left in between.

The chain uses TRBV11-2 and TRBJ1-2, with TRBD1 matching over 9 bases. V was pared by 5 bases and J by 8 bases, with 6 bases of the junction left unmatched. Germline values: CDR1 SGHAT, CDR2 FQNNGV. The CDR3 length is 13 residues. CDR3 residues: CASSLTGGWGYTF. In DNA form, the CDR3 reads TGTGCCAGCAGCCTGACAGGGGGTTGGGGCTACACCTTC.

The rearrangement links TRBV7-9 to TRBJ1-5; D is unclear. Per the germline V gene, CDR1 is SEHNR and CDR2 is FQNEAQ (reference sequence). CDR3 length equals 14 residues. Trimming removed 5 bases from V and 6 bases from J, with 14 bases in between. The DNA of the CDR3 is TGTGCCAGCAGCCTGGCGGGAAATAGTCAGCCCCAGCATTTT. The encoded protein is CASSLAGNSQPQHF.

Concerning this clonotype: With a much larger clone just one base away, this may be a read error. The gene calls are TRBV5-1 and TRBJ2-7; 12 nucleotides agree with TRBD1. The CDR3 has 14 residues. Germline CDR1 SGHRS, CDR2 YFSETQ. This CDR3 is CANSWDRGQYEQYF. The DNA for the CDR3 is TGCGCCAACAGCTGGGACAGGGGGCAATACGAGCAGTACTTC.

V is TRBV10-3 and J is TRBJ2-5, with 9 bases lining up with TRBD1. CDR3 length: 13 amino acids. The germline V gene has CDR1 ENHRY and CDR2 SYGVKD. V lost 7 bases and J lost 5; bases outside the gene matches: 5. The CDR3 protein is CAITTGGGETQYF. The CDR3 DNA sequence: TGTGCCATCACAACAGGGGGCGGTGAGACCCAGTACTTC.

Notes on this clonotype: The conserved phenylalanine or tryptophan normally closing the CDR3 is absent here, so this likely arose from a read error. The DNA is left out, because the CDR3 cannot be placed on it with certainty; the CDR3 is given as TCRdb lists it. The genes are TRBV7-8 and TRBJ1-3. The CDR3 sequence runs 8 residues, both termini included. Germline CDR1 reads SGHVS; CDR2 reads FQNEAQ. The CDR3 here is CASSRGSA.

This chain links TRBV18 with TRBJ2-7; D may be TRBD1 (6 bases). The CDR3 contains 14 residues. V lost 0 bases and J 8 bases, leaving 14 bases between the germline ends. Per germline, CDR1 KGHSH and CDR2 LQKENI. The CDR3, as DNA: TGTGCCAGCTCACCACCCCAGGGGCACCCCCAGCAGTACTTC. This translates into CASSPPQGHPQQYF.

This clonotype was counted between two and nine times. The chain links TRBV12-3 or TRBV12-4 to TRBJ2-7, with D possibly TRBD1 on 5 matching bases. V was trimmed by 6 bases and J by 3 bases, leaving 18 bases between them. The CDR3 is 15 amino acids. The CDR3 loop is CASRGPDTPFYEQYF. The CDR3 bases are TGTGCCAGCAGGGGGCCGGACACCCCTTTCTACGAGCAGTACTTC.

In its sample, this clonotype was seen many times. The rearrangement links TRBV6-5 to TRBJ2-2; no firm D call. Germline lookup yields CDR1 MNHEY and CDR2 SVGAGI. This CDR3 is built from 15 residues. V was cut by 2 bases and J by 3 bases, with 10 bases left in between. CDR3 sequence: CASSYTRSHTGELFF. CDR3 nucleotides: TGTGCCAGCAGTTACACCAGGTCCCACACCGGGGAGCTGTTTTTT.

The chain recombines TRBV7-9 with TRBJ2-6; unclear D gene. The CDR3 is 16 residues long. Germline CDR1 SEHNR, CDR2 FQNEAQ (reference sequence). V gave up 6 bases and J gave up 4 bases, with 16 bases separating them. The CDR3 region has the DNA TGTGCCAGCAGTGGACGGGCGAACACCGGGGCCAACGTCCTGACTTTC. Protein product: CASSGRANTGANVLTF.

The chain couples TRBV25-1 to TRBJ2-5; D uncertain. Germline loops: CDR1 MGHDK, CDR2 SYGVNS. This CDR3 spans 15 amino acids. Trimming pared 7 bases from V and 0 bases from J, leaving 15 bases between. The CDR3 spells CASTDHNGDQETQYF. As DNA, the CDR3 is TGTGCCAGCACCGACCACAATGGAGACCAAGAGACCCAGTACTTC.

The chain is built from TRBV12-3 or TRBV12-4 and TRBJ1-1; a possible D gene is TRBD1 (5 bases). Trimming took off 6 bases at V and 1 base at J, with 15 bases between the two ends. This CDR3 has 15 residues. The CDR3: CASRSTGVPNTEAFF. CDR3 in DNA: TGTGCCAGCAGGAGCACAGGTGTCCCGAACACTGAAGCTTTCTTT.

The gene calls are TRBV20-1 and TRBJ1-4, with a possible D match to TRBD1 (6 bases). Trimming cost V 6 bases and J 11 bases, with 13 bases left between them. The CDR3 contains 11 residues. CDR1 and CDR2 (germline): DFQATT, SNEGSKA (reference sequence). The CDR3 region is CSALTGRKLFF. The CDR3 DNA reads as TGCAGTGCATTAACAGGGAGGAAACTGTTTTTT.

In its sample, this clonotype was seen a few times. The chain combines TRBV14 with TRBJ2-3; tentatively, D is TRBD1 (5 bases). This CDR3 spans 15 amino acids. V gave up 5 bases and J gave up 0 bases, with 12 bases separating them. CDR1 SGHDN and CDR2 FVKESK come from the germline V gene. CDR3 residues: CASSDLGVSTDTQYF. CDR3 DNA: TGTGCCAGCAGCGACTTAGGGGTCAGCACAGATACGCAGTATTTT.

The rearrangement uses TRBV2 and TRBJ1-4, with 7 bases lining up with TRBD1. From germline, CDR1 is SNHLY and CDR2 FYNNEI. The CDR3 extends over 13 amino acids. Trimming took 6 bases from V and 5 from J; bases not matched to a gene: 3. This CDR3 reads CASRPDRNEKLFF. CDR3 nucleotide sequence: TGTGCCAGCAGACCGGACAGGAATGAAAAACTGTTTTTT.

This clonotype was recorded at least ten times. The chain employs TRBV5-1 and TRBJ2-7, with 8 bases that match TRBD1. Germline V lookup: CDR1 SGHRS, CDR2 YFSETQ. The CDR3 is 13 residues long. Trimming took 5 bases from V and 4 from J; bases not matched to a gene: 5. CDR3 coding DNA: TGCGCCAGCAGACGGGACAGGTTATACGAGCAGTACTTC. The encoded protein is CASRRDRLYEQYF.

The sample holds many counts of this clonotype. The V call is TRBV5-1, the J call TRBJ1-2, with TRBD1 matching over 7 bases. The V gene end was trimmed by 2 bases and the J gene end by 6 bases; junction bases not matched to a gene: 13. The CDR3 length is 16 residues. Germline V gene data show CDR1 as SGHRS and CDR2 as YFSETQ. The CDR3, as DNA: TGCGCCAGCAGCTTTCTTGCAGGGACAGCGCTGAATGGCTACACCTTC. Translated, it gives CASSFLAGTALNGYTF.

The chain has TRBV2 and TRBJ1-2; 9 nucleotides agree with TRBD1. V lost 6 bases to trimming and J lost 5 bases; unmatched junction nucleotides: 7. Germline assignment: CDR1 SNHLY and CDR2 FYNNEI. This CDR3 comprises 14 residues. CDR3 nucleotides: TGTGCCAGCAGCCCTACAGGGGGCCTTTATGGCTACACCTTC. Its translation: CASSPTGGLYGYTF.

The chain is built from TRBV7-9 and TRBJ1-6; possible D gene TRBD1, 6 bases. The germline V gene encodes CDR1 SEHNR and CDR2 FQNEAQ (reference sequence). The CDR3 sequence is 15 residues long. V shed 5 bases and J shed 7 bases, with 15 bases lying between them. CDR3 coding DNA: TGTGCCAGCAGCCCCTGGGGGGCAGTAAATTCACCCCTCCACTTT. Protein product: CASSPWGAVNSPLHF.

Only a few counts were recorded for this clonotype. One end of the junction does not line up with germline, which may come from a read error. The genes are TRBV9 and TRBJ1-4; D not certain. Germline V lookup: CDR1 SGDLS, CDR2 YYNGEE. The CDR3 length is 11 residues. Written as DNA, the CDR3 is TGTGCCAGCAGCGTAGGAGGAATAGCGATTTTT. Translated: CASSVGGIAIF.